This T cell receptor (beta chain) emerged from a study of blood T cell repertoires in COVID-19. Trimming stripped 4 bases from V and 8 bases from J, with 10 bases between. The CDR3 length is 12 residues. Germline CDR1 is KGHDR and CDR2 is SFDVKD. Assay: immunoSEQ multiplex PCR; the TCRdb copy retains only in-frame clones and omits some. The sample yields some 140,000 clones, 70% to 90% seen once. The chain combines TRBV24-1 with TRBJ1-2; maybe TRBD1 (6 bases). The clonotype was recovered from a man in his fifties or sixties with COVID-19, enrolled during active disease. The sample comprised peripheral blood. The CDR3 here is CATSDERGGYTF. The CDR3 DNA sequence: TGTGCCACCAGTGACGAGAGGGGGGGCTACACCTTC.